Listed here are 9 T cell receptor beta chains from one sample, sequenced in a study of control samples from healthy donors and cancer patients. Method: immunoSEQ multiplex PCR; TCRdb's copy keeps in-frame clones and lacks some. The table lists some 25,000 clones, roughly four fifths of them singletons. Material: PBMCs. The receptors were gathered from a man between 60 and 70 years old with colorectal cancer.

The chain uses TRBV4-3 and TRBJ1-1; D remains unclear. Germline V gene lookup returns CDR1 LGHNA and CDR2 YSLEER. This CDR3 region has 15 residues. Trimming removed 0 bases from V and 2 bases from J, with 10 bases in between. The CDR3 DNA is TGCGCCAGCAGCCAAGAATGGGGTTACAACACTGAAGCTTTCTTT. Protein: CASSQEWGYNTEAFF.

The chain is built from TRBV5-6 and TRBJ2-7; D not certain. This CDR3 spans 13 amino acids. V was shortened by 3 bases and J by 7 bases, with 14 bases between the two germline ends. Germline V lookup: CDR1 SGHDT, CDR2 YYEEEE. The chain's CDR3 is CASSSGPVWEQYV. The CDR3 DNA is TGTGCCAGCAGCTCTGGTCCTGTGTGGGAGCAGTACGTC.

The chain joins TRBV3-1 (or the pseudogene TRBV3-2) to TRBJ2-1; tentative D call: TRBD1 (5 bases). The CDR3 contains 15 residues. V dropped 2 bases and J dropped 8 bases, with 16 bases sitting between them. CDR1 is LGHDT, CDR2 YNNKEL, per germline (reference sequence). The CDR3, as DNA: TGTGCCAGCAGCCAAAGGTCGGCAGGGTTATATGAGCAGTTCTTC. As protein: CASSQRSAGLYEQFF.

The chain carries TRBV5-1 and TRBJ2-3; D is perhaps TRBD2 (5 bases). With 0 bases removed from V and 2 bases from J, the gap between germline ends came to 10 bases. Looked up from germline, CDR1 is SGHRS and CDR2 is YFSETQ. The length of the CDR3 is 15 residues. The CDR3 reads CASSLDPDFTDTQYF. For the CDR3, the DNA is TGCGCCAGCAGCTTGGATCCGGACTTCACAGATACGCAGTATTTT.

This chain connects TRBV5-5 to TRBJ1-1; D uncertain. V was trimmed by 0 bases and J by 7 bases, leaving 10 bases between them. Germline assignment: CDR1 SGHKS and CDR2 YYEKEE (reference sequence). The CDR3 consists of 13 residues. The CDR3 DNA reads TGTGCCAGCAGCTTGGGGGGAGAAGTTGAAGCTTTCTTT. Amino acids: CASSLGGEVEAFF.

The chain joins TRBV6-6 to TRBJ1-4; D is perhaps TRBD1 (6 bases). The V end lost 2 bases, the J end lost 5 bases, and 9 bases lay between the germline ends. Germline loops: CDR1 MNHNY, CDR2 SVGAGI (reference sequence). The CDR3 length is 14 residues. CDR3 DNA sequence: TGTGCCAGCAGTTACAGGGGGGGAAATGAAAAACTGTTTTTT. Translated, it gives CASSYRGGNEKLFF.

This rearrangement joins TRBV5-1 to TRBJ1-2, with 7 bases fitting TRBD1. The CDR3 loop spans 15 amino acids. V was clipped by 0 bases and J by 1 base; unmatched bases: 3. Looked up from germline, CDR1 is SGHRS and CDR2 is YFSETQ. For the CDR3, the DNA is TGCGCCAGCAGCTTGGGAGGGACAGTTAACTATGGCTACACCTTC. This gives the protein CASSLGGTVNYGYTF.

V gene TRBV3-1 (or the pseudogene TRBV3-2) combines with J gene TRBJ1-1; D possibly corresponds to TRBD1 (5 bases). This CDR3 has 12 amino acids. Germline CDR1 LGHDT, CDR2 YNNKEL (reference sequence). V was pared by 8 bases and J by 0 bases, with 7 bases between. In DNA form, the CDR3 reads TGTGCCAGCGACAGTATGAACACTGAAGCTTTCTTT. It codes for CASDSMNTEAFF.

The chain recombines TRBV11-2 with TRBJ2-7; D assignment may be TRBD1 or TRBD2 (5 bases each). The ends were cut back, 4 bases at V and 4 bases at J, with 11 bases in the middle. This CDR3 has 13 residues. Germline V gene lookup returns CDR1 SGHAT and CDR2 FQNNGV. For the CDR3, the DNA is TGTGCCAGCAGCTCACTTGGGGGATACGAGCAGTACTTC. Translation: CASSSLGGYEQYF.